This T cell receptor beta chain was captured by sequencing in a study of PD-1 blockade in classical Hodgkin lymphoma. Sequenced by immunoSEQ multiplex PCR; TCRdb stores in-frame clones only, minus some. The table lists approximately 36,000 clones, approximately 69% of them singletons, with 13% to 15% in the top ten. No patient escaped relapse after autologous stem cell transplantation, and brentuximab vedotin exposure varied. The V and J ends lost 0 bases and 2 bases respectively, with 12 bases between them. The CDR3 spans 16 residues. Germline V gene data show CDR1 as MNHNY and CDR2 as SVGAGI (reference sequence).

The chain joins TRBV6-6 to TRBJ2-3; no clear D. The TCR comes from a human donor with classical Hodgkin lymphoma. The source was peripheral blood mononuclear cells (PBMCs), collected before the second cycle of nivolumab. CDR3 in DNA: TGTGCCAGCAGTTACTCCTCTTGGTCCCCCACAGATACGCAGTATTTT. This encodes CASSYSSWSPTDTQYF.